The 21 T cell receptor beta chains reported below all come from one sample, sequenced in a study of blood T cell repertoires in COVID-19. The table came from immunoSEQ multiplex PCR; TCRdb's copy has only in-frame clones and leaves some out. The data show hundreds of thousands of clones, 89% seen once. The sequenced sample consisted of peripheral blood. These receptors were collected from an older woman with acute or convalescent COVID-19.

The chain carries TRBV21-1 and TRBJ2-7; the DNA was not used to check the table's D call, TRBD1. TRBV21-1 corresponds to a pseudogene. The CDR3 length is 13 residues. The CDR3 spells CASGTQGPYEQYF. Here the CDR3 DNA reads TGTGCCAGCGGTACACAGGGGCCCTACGAGCAGTACTTC.

The chain recombines TRBV18 with TRBJ1-1; 9 nucleotides line up with TRBD1. With V trimmed by 4 bases and J by 3 bases, 6 bases remained unmatched. The germline CDR1 and CDR2 sequences are KGHSH and LQKENI. The length of the CDR3 is 15 residues. The CDR3 sequence: CASSQERTGDTEAFF. CDR3 DNA: TGTGCCAGCTCACAGGAGAGGACAGGGGACACTGAAGCTTTCTTT.

V usage is TRBV9 and J usage is TRBJ2-1, with TRBD1 as a possible D gene (5 bases). The V end lost 3 bases, the J end lost 2 bases, and 15 bases lay between the germline ends. Germline-derived CDR1 and CDR2 are SGDLS and YYNGEE. This CDR3 comprises 16 residues. In DNA, the CDR3 is TGTGCCAGCAGCGCCTATAGACAGAGTCCCTACAATGAGCAGTTCTTC. As protein: CASSAYRQSPYNEQFF.

The CDR3 loop is CAISPGTGTLQPQHF. The CDR3 DNA sequence: TGTGCCATCAGCCCCGGGACAGGGACCCTTCAGCCCCAGCATTTT. The chain is built from TRBV10-3 and TRBJ1-5; the match to TRBD1 covers 9 bases. Looked up from germline, CDR1 is ENHRY and CDR2 is SYGVKD. The CDR3 runs to 15 residues. Trimming at V came to 6 bases and at J to 6 bases, leaving 9 bases not matched to a gene.

The chain employs TRBV6-5 and TRBJ2-7; no reliable D call. The CDR3 length is 11 residues. The ends were cut back, 7 bases at V and 1 base at J, with 5 bases in the middle. CDR1 and CDR2 (germline): MNHEY, SVGAGI. As DNA, the CDR3 is TGTGCCAGCAAGGAGTCCTACGAGCAGTACTTC. This encodes CASKESYEQYF.

V usage is TRBV24-1 and J usage is TRBJ1-5; perhaps TRBD1 as D (5 bases). Trimming took off 5 bases at V and 2 bases at J, with 18 bases between the two ends. This CDR3 has 17 residues. Germline values: CDR1 KGHDR, CDR2 SFDVKD. CDR3 sequence: CATSGSIIGVGNQPQHF. The CDR3 DNA is TGTGCCACCAGTGGCTCAATTATAGGGGTTGGCAATCAGCCCCAGCATTTT.

V is TRBV27 and J is TRBJ1-1, with TRBD1 identical over 7 bases. The CDR3 is 11 amino acids. Germline V gives CDR1 MNHEY, CDR2 SMNVEV (reference sequence). V was clipped by 6 bases and J by 8 bases; unmatched bases: 3. CDR3 nucleotides: TGTGCCAGCAGCTCAGGGGGGGAAGCTTTCTTT. It encodes CASSSGGEAFF.

This chain uses TRBV5-5 with TRBJ1-2; the D is unclear. The CDR3 runs to 14 residues. Trimming took 4 bases from V and 3 from J, leaving 13 bases between them. Germline V gives CDR1 SGHKS, CDR2 YYEKEE (reference sequence). CDR3 nucleotide sequence: TGTGCCAGCAGCCCCTTGGGAGTCGACTATGGCTACACCTTC. Translated: CASSPLGVDYGYTF.

The chain uses TRBV19 and TRBJ1-3; no firm D call. In germline, CDR1 is LNHDA, CDR2 SQIVND (reference sequence). V was trimmed by 5 bases and J by 4 bases, leaving 12 bases between them. CDR3 length: 14 residues. CDR3 residues: CASSDVLGGNTIYF. The DNA for the CDR3 is TGTGCCAGTAGTGACGTCCTCGGGGGAAACACCATATATTTT.

The rearrangement uses TRBV11-2 and TRBJ1-2; 8 nucleotides align to TRBD1. Trimming removed 0 bases from V and 3 bases from J; junction bases left unmatched: 6. The CDR3 extends over 16 amino acids. Germline CDR1 and CDR2: SGHAT and FQNNGV. The CDR3 coding sequence is TGTGCCAGCAGCTTAGACCCGACAGGGGTCTACTATGGCTACACCTTC. As protein: CASSLDPTGVYYGYTF.

This chain uses TRBV5-4 with TRBJ2-5, with TRBD1 identical over 7 bases. The CDR3 runs 15 residues. V dropped 4 bases and J dropped 4; count of bases not matched to a gene: 10. Germline V gives CDR1 SGHNT, CDR2 YYREEE (reference sequence). CDR3 DNA: TGTGCCAGCAGCCCGACAGGGAGTTGGGGAGAGACCCAGTACTTC. Protein product: CASSPTGSWGETQYF.

The CDR3, as DNA: TGTGCCAGCAGTGTGGGAGACACTGAAGCTTTCTTT. It yields the protein CASSVGDTEAFF. V and J are TRBV2 and TRBJ1-1; D unclear. The CDR3 is made up of 12 amino acids. Trimming removed 4 bases at V and 3 bases at J, with 6 bases between. Germline CDR1 reads SNHLY; CDR2 reads FYNNEI.

This chain connects TRBV7-9 to TRBJ1-1, with TRBD1 as a possible D gene (5 bases). The CDR3 runs 14 residues. Germline-derived CDR1 and CDR2 are SEHNR and FQNEAQ (reference sequence). Between the trimmed V and J ends, which lost 1 base and 4 bases, there was a span of 10 bases. CDR3 in DNA: TGTGCCAGCAGCTTAGTGGGGGGGTCCACTGAAGCTTTCTTT. It yields the protein CASSLVGGSTEAFF.

The J gene is TRBJ1-2, the V gene TRBV9; a weak D match, TRBD1 (5 bases). Trimming cost V 4 bases and J 6 bases, with 13 bases left between them. The CDR3 runs to 13 residues. In germline, CDR1 is SGDLS, CDR2 YYNGEE. CDR3 nucleotide sequence: TGTGCCAGCAGCCCCCGATTGACAGATGGCTACACCTTC. Residues: CASSPRLTDGYTF.

This clone was seen more than once but under ten times. V and J are TRBV3-1 (or the pseudogene TRBV3-2) and TRBJ1-1; 8 nucleotides agree with TRBD1. This CDR3 contains 14 residues. Trimming took 7 bases from V and 8 from J; bases not matched to a gene: 12. The V gene's germline CDR1 is LGHDT and CDR2 YNNKEL (reference sequence). The DNA of the CDR3 is TGTGCCAGCAACCGACAGGACAGGGTTTCCGAAGCTTTCTTT. Its protein is CASNRQDRVSEAFF.

This clone was observed a single time. The chain has TRBV5-6 and TRBJ2-1, with a weak D call TRBD2 (6 bases). Trimming took 4 bases from V and 4 from J, leaving 12 bases between them. The germline V gene encodes CDR1 SGHDT and CDR2 YYEEEE. The CDR3 totals 14 residues. The CDR3 reads CASSPGSAYNEQFF. In DNA, the CDR3 is TGTGCCAGCAGCCCCGGGAGCGCTTACAATGAGCAGTTCTTC.

The CDR3 spells CASSLGTVMDYGYTF. In DNA form, the CDR3 reads TGTGCCAGCAGTTTAGGGACAGTTATGGACTATGGCTACACCTTC. V and J are TRBV28 and TRBJ1-2; TRBD1 matches 7 bases. Germline V gene data show CDR1 as MDHEN and CDR2 as SYDVKM. The CDR3 sequence is 15 residues long. V lost 2 bases to trimming and J lost 3 bases; unmatched junction nucleotides: 6.

The CDR3, as DNA: TGTGCCAGCAGCCCGGGAGTAACACTCAAGTCTGGGTACGAGCAGTACTTC. Amino acids: CASSPGVTLKSGYEQYF. The chain joins TRBV7-6 to TRBJ2-7; D possibly corresponds to TRBD2 (6 bases). Germline lookup yields CDR1 SGHVS and CDR2 FNYEAQ. Trimming took off 5 bases at V and 4 bases at J, with 24 bases between the two ends. The CDR3 consists of 17 residues.

J is TRBJ1-6 and V is TRBV10-3; 7 positions agree with TRBD1. Per the germline V gene, CDR1 is ENHRY and CDR2 is SYGVKD. With V trimmed by 8 bases and J by 5 bases, 9 bases remained unmatched. The CDR3 loop spans 15 amino acids. The DNA of the CDR3 is TGTGCCATCCAGGGGGACAGACCTAATAATTCACCCCTCCACTTT. Amino acid sequence: CAIQGDRPNNSPLHF.

The chain uses TRBV5-1 and TRBJ2-1, with 9 bases fitting TRBD2. Germline CDR1 is SGHRS and CDR2 is YFSETQ. J was trimmed by 0 bases and V by 3 bases; bases with no gene match: 10. This CDR3 is 18 amino acids long. CDR3 amino acids: CASSSRRLAVSSYNEQFF. In DNA, the CDR3 is TGCGCCAGCAGCTCCCGGAGACTAGCGGTAAGCTCCTACAATGAGCAGTTCTTC. The whole variable domain, filled in from reference TRBV5-1 and TRBJ2-1, reads KAGVTQTPRYLIKTRGQQVTLSCSPISGHRSVSWYQQTPGQGLQFLFEYFSETQRNKGNFPGRFSGRQFSNSRSEMNVSTLELGDSALYLCASSSRRLAVSSYNEQFFGPGTRLTVL.

This clone was picked up one time. The chain employs TRBV9 and TRBJ1-1, with unresolved D. The CDR3 has 19 amino acids. The germline gives CDR1 SGDLS, CDR2 YYNGEE. V lost 0 bases and J 4 bases, leaving 25 bases between the germline ends. The CDR3 is CASSVGLMESAYRSTEAFF. CDR3 nucleotide sequence: TGTGCCAGCAGCGTAGGTCTAATGGAGTCCGCCTATCGTAGCACTGAAGCTTTCTTT.